What follows are 19 T cell receptor beta chains derived from one specimen sequenced in a study of cytomegalovirus exposure and HLA in healthy donors. PCR amplification relied on 60 Vbeta primers (plus 13 Jbeta primers). Data came from immunoSEQ multiplex PCR; TCRdb stores just in-frame clones and leaves some out. Of 170,000 or so clones listed, roughly four fifths are singletons. Sequencing was performed on PBMCs. These receptors were obtained from a man between 18 and 35 years old in good health and CMV-seronegative.

V gene TRBV19 combines with J gene TRBJ1-5; D is unresolved. Germline loops: CDR1 LNHDA, CDR2 SQIVND (reference sequence). V lost 1 base and J lost 0, with 7 bases in between. The CDR3 is 15 amino acids. This chain's CDR3 is CASSIGDYSNQPQHF. The DNA of the CDR3 is TGTGCCAGTAGTATAGGAGATTATAGCAATCAGCCCCAGCATTTT. Variable domain in full (rest from reference TRBV19 and TRBJ1-5): DGGITQSPKYLFRKEGQNVTLSCEQNLNHDAMYWYRQDPGQGLRLIYYSQIVNDFQKGDIAEGYSVSREKKESFPLTVTSAQKNPTAFYLCASSIGDYSNQPQHFGDGTRLSIL.

In DNA form, the CDR3 reads TGTGCCAGCAGCTTAGCGCAGCGGTTAAGCTCCTACGAGCAGTACTTC. This translates into CASSLAQRLSSYEQYF. The chain has TRBV7-8 and TRBJ2-7; maybe TRBD2 (5 bases). The CDR3 is 16 amino acids. Trimming took 0 bases from V and 0 from J, leaving 12 bases between them. The germline V gene has CDR1 SGHVS and CDR2 FQNEAQ.

The chain combines TRBV9 with TRBJ2-1, with 10 bases lining up with TRBD2. The CDR3 totals 16 residues. Germline assignment: CDR1 SGDLS and CDR2 YYNGEE. Losses at the gene ends were 3 bases for V and 5 bases for J; bases not matched to a gene: 8. In DNA, the CDR3 is TGTGCCAGCAGCGACGAAGCGGGAGGGCCCAACAATGAGCAGTTCTTC. Translation gives CASSDEAGGPNNEQFF.

The table lists this clone with a few counts. V gene TRBV6-6 combines with J gene TRBJ1-4, with 10 bases identical to TRBD1. The CDR3 consists of 15 residues. Germline V gene sequence: CDR1 MNHNY, CDR2 SVGAGI (reference sequence). The V gene end was trimmed by 6 bases and the J gene end by 14 bases; junction bases not matched to a gene: 15. CDR3 region: CASRLDRGGPGALFF. In DNA, the CDR3 is TGTGCCAGCAGGTTGGACAGGGGGGGCCCGGGGGCTCTGTTTTTT.

This clone was observed a handful of times. The chain couples TRBV29-1 to TRBJ2-1; TRBD1 is a possible D gene (5 bases). Germline V gene data show CDR1 as SQVTM and CDR2 as ANQGSEA. The CDR3 has 16 amino acids. With 4 bases removed from V and 0 bases from J, the gap between germline ends came to 16 bases. The CDR3 spells CSVVGGQGSSYNEQFF. The CDR3 bases are TGCAGCGTTGTCGGCGGCCAGGGTAGCTCCTACAATGAGCAGTTCTTC.

This chain uses TRBV11-2 with TRBJ2-6, with 9 bases fitting TRBD1. Trimming removed 7 bases from V and 2 bases from J; junction bases left unmatched: 3. This CDR3 has 15 amino acids. Germline loops: CDR1 SGHAT, CDR2 FQNNGV. The CDR3 nucleotides read TGTGCCAGCACACAGGGGGCTGCTGGGGCCAACGTCCTGACTTTC. Its protein product is CASTQGAAGANVLTF.

This clone showed up just once. V gene TRBV30 combines with J gene TRBJ1-4; no clear D. V dropped 1 base and J dropped 0 bases, with 6 bases sitting between them. CDR3 length: 14 amino acids. Germline CDR1 is GTSNPN and CDR2 is SVGIG (reference sequence). The chain's CDR3 is CAWSGGATNEKLFF. The CDR3 DNA sequence: TGTGCCTGGAGTGGCGGCGCAACTAATGAAAAACTGTTTTTT.

The J gene is TRBJ2-1, the V gene TRBV9; 12 bases map to TRBD2. J lost 6 bases, V lost 3 bases, and 13 bases had no gene match. The CDR3 consists of 18 residues. The germline gives CDR1 SGDLS, CDR2 YYNGEE. CDR3 loop: CASSEGTSGFLKTNEQFF. The CDR3 DNA sequence: TGTGCCAGCAGCGAGGGGACTAGCGGGTTCCTTAAAACCAATGAGCAGTTCTTC.

The chain links TRBV7-9 to TRBJ2-1; 7 bases are a match to TRBD1. The germline V gene encodes CDR1 SEHNR and CDR2 FQNEAQ (reference sequence). With 7 bases clipped from V and 0 bases from J, the junction kept 9 bases outside the gene matches. The CDR3 spans 16 residues. The CDR3 protein is CASTGNRGSSYNEQFF. The CDR3 DNA follows: TGTGCCAGCACCGGAAACAGGGGAAGCTCCTACAATGAGCAGTTCTTC.

This chain connects TRBV7-8 to TRBJ1-1; maybe TRBD1 (5 bases). The germline V and J ends were trimmed by 1 base and 0 bases, with 9 bases remaining between them. The V gene's germline CDR1 is SGHVS and CDR2 FQNEAQ. The CDR3 loop spans 15 amino acids. CDR3 amino acids: CASSLEGRVNTEAFF. CDR3 bases: TGTGCCAGCAGCTTAGAGGGCAGGGTGAACACTGAAGCTTTCTTT.

J is TRBJ2-2 and V is TRBV4-1, with D uncertain. The germline V and J ends were trimmed by 3 bases and 4 bases, with 6 bases remaining between them. Germline CDR1 MGHRA, CDR2 YSYEKL. The CDR3 is 13 residues long. The CDR3 reads CASSHTSTGELFF. For the CDR3, the DNA is TGCGCCAGCAGCCACACATCCACCGGGGAGCTGTTTTTT.

The chain joins TRBV5-1 to TRBJ2-5; D unresolved. Trimming left V 2 bases short and J 5 bases short, with 10 bases between. The CDR3 is 13 residues long. Germline-derived CDR1 and CDR2 are SGHRS and YFSETQ. CDR3 bases: TGCGCCAGCAGCTTTGGGCAGGCGGAGACCCAGTACTTC. Translating it yields CASSFGQAETQYF.

Remarks on this clone: Other DNA sequences of this sample code for an identical CDR3. The chain uses TRBV6-5 and TRBJ2-3; TRBD2 agrees at 11 bases. The J segment lost 0 bases and the V segment lost 6 bases, leaving 2 bases of the junction unmatched. Germline CDR1 is MNHEY and CDR2 is SVGAGI. This CDR3 has 15 amino acids. Written as DNA, the CDR3 is TGTGCCAGCAGACGACTAGCGGGGAGCACAGATACGCAGTATTTT. Translating it yields CASRRLAGSTDTQYF.

This sequence joins TRBV27 and TRBJ1-4; 7 bases fit TRBD1. The CDR3 length is 17 residues. After removal of 10 bases from V and 0 bases from J, the junction contained 14 bases not matched to a gene. Germline V CDR1 and CDR2: MNHEY, SMNVEV (reference sequence). The CDR3: CATGNIRTGPTNEKLFF. The CDR3 region has the DNA TGTGCCACCGGAAATATCAGGACAGGACCAACTAATGAAAAACTGTTTTTT. Supplemented by reference TRBV27 and TRBJ1-4, the full variable domain reads EAQVTQNPRYLITVTGKKLTVTCSQNMNHEYMSWYRQDPGLGLRQIYYSMNVEVTDKGDVPEGYKVSRKEKRNFPLILESPSPNQTSLYFCATGNIRTGPTNEKLFFGSGTQLSVL.

This chain uses TRBV7-2 with TRBJ1-5; 9 bases fit TRBD1. The germline gives CDR1 SGHTA, CDR2 FQGNSA. V lost 5 bases to trimming and J lost 0 bases; unmatched junction nucleotides: 8. This CDR3 region has 17 residues. CDR3 protein: CASSADTGGHSNQPQHF. CDR3 DNA sequence: TGTGCCAGCAGCGCAGATACAGGGGGCCATAGCAATCAGCCCCAGCATTTT.

This CDR3 is CASSQQEDYEQYF. CDR3 DNA: TGCGCCAGCAGCCAACAGGAAGACTACGAGCAGTACTTC. The chain combines TRBV4-3 with TRBJ2-7; D is unresolved. With 2 bases removed from V and 3 bases from J, the gap between germline ends came to 8 bases. The CDR3 covers 13 residues. CDR1 and CDR2 from the germline V gene are LGHNA and YSLEER.

The rearrangement links TRBV6-1 to TRBJ2-2, with TRBD1 matching over 11 bases. This CDR3 has 15 residues. V was clipped by 6 bases and J by 4 bases; unmatched bases: 4. Germline V gene data show CDR1 as MNHNS and CDR2 as SASEGT. The DNA of the CDR3 is TGTGCCAGCAGGGGGACAGGGGGTATCACCGGGGAGCTGTTTTTT. This translates into CASRGTGGITGELFF.

This chain uses TRBV15 with TRBJ2-1, with TRBD2 as a possible D gene (6 bases). Germline CDR1 and CDR2: LNHNV and YYDKDF (reference sequence). The germline V and J ends were trimmed by 8 bases and 0 bases, with 14 bases remaining between them. This CDR3 contains 15 residues. The CDR3 DNA reads TGTGCCACCCGGGCCGCGGGGATCTCCTACAATGAGCAGTTCTTC. Its protein is CATRAAGISYNEQFF.

V is TRBV4-1 and J is TRBJ2-3, with D possibly TRBD2 on 6 matching bases. The CDR3 consists of 17 residues. The germline V gene has CDR1 MGHRA and CDR2 YSYEKL. The V end was cut by 0 bases, the J end by 6 bases, with 19 bases between. CDR3 sequence (DNA): TGCGCCAGCAGCCAAGATCCAGCGGAGGGGCCGTGGGATACGCAGTATTTT. As protein: CASSQDPAEGPWDTQYF.